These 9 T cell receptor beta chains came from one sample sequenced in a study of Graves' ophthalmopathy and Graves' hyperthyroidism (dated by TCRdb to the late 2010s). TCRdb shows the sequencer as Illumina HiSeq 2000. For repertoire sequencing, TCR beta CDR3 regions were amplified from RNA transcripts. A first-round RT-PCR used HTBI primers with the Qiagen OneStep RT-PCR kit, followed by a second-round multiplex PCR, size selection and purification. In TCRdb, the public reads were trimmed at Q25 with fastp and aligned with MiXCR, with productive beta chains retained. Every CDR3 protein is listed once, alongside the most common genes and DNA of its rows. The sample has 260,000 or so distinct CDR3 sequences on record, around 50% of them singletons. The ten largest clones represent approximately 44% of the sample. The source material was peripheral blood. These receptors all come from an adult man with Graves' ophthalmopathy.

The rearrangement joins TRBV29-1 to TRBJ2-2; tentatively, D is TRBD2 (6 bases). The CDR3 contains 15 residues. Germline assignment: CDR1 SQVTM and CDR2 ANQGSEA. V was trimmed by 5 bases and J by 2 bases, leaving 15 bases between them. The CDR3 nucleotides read TGCAGCGTTCTCTCCGGGAGCTACAACACCGGGGAGCTGTTTTTT. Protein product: CSVLSGSYNTGELFF.

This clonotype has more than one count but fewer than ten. CDR3 coding DNA: TGTGCCAGCAGCTTAGGAAGGACAGGGGGTTCTGGGGCCAACGTCCTGACTTTC. This encodes CASSLGRTGGSGANVLTF. V and J are TRBV7-3 and TRBJ2-6, with 10 bases lining up with TRBD1. Per germline, CDR1 SGHTA and CDR2 FQGTGA. There are 18 residues in the CDR3. V trimming: 2 bases; J trimming: 1 base; junction bases outside the gene matches: 5.

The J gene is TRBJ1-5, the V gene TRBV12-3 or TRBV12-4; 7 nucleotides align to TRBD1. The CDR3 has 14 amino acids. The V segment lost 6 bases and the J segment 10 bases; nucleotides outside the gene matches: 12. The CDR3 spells CASSLDRAGDPQHF. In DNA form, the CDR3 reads TGTGCCAGCAGCCTTGACAGGGCAGGGGATCCCCAGCATTTT.

DNA of the CDR3: TGTGCCTGGAAACCTCCAAGGATCTCTGGGGCCAACGTCCTGACTTTC. It specifies CAWKPPRISGANVLTF. V gene TRBV30 combines with J gene TRBJ2-6, with unresolved D. Germline loops: CDR1 GTSNPN, CDR2 SVGIG (reference sequence). The CDR3 is 16 residues long. Trimming removed 4 bases from V and 0 bases from J, with 13 bases in between.

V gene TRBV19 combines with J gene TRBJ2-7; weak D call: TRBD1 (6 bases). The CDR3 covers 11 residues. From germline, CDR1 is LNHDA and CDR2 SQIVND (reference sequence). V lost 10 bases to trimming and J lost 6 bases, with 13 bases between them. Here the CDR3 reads CAIAQGSEQYF. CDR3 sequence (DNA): TGTGCCATTGCTCAGGGGAGCGAGCAGTACTTC.

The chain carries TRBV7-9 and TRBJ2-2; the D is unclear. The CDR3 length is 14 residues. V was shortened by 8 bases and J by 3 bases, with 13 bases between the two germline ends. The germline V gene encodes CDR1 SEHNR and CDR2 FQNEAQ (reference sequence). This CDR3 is CASSPGRDTGELFF. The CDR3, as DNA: TGTGCCAGCTCACCAGGCCGTGACACCGGGGAGCTGTTTTTT.

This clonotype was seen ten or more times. As DNA, the CDR3 is TGTGCCAGCAGCCGACAGGGGGCCCTGAACACTGAAGCTTTCTTT. As protein: CASSRQGALNTEAFF. V gene TRBV7-8 combines with J gene TRBJ1-1; the match to TRBD1 covers 10 bases. CDR1 is SGHVS, CDR2 FQNEAQ, per germline. Trimming cost V 5 bases and J 0 bases; bases outside gene matches: 3. The CDR3 covers 15 residues. The whole variable domain, filled in from reference TRBV7-8 and TRBJ1-1, reads GAGVSQSPRYKVAKRGQDVALRCDPISGHVSLFWYQQALGQGPEFLTYFQNEAQLDKSGLPSDRFFAERPEGSVSTLKIQRTQQEDSAVYLCASSRQGALNTEAFFGQGTRLTVV.

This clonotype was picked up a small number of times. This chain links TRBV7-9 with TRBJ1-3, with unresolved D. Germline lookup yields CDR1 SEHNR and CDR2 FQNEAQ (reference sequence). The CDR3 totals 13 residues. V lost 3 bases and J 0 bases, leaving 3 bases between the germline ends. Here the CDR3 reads CASSLNSGNTIYF. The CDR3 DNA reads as TGTGCCAGCAGCTTGAACTCTGGAAACACCATATATTTT.

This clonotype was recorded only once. CDR3 sequence reads: CASATGTSVGELFF. Here the CDR3 DNA reads TGTGCCAGCGCGACCGGGACTTCCGTCGGGGAGCTGTTTTTT. This chain joins TRBV7-8 and TRBJ2-2; maybe TRBD2 (6 bases). The germline V and J ends were trimmed by 8 bases and 7 bases, with 17 bases remaining between them. The germline gives CDR1 SGHVS, CDR2 FQNEAQ. This CDR3 contains 14 residues.